These 18 T cell receptor beta chains came from one sample sequenced in a study of blood T cell repertoires in COVID-19. Libraries were prepared by immunoSEQ multiplex PCR; TCRdb keeps only in-frame clonotypes and omits some of them. The repertoire holds 52,000 or so clones, with more than 75% as singletons. Sequenced: peripheral blood. The source of these receptors is a human donor in a cohort sampled during active COVID-19.

V gene TRBV11-2 combines with J gene TRBJ2-7, with 7 bases aligning to TRBD1. The CDR3 is made up of 15 amino acids. With V trimmed by 1 base and J by 3 bases, 6 bases remained unmatched. CDR1 is SGHAT, CDR2 FQNNGV, per germline. The CDR3 nucleotides read TGTGCCAGCAGCTTAGCGACAGGGAAGCACTACGAGCAGTACTTC. Translating it yields CASSLATGKHYEQYF.

The chain has TRBV5-4 and TRBJ2-1, with 13 nucleotides matching TRBD2. Germline lookup yields CDR1 SGHNT and CDR2 YYREEE (reference sequence). The CDR3 has 19 amino acids. V gave up 5 bases and J gave up 0 bases; unmatched junction bases: 11. The CDR3 reads CASRFWGTSGESSYNEQFF. For the CDR3, the DNA is TGTGCCAGCAGGTTCTGGGGGACTAGCGGGGAGAGCTCCTACAATGAGCAGTTCTTC.

The chain has TRBV12-3 or TRBV12-4 and TRBJ1-1; D is unresolved. The CDR3 extends over 12 amino acids. Trimming pared 7 bases from V and 4 bases from J, leaving 10 bases between. The CDR3 DNA reads TGTGCCAGCACGAGAGGCTTCACTGAAGCTTTCTTT. Protein product: CASTRGFTEAFF.

This clone was counted only a few times. The chain joins TRBV19 to TRBJ1-2; 8 nucleotides match TRBD1. Germline CDR1 and CDR2: LNHDA and SQIVND (reference sequence). This CDR3 is 14 amino acids long. V shed 5 bases, J shed 2 bases, and the junction held 4 bases outside the gene matches. The CDR3, as DNA: TGTGCCAGTAGTTCTCGGGACAGGAACTATGGCTACACCTTC. It yields the protein CASSSRDRNYGYTF. Filled out from reference TRBV19 and TRBJ1-2, the complete variable domain reads DGGITQSPKYLFRKEGQNVTLSCEQNLNHDAMYWYRQDPGQGLRLIYYSQIVNDFQKGDIAEGYSVSREKKESFPLTVTSAQKNPTAFYLCASSSRDRNYGYTFGSGTRLTVV.

The chain combines TRBV18 with TRBJ2-1; 10 nucleotides agree with TRBD2. Per the germline V gene, CDR1 is KGHSH and CDR2 is LQKENI. CDR3 length equals 17 residues. The trim removed 3 bases at V and 0 bases at J, leaving 5 bases unmatched. CDR3 region: CASSPFASGGSYNEQFF. The CDR3 region has the DNA TGTGCCAGCTCACCTTTCGCTAGCGGGGGCTCCTACAATGAGCAGTTCTTC.

This clone was seen only a few times. The chain combines TRBV5-1 with TRBJ2-7; 9 bases match TRBD2. The germline CDR1 and CDR2 sequences are SGHRS and YFSETQ. V was pared by 5 bases and J by 0 bases, with 3 bases of the junction left unmatched. The CDR3 covers 14 residues. The CDR3 coding sequence is TGCGCCAGCAGGGCTAGCGGGGACTCCTACGAGCAGTACTTC. Residues: CASRASGDSYEQYF.

CDR3 nucleotides: TGTGCCAGCAGCTACTCAGGGGGAAACTATGGCTACACCTTC. It codes for CASSYSGGNYGYTF. The chain is built from TRBV3-1 (or the pseudogene TRBV3-2) and TRBJ1-2; TRBD1 aligns across 7 bases. CDR3 length equals 14 residues. The germline gives CDR1 LGHDT, CDR2 YNNKEL (reference sequence). The V and J ends lost 5 bases and 2 bases, in that order; junction bases with no gene match: 5.

The chain recombines TRBV28 with TRBJ2-7; 8 nucleotides match TRBD2. The CDR3 is made up of 14 amino acids. CDR1 MDHEN and CDR2 SYDVKM come from the germline V gene. V lost 3 bases, J lost 0 bases, and 1 base stayed unmatched. The CDR3 DNA reads as TGTGCCAGCAGTTTGAGCGGGAGCTCCTACGAGCAGTACTTC. As protein: CASSLSGSSYEQYF.

The J gene is TRBJ2-1, the V gene TRBV20-1; TRBD1 aligns across 7 bases. Germline-derived CDR1 and CDR2 are DFQATT and SNEGSKA (reference sequence). The CDR3 contains 14 residues. J lost 6 bases, V lost 3 bases, and 8 bases had no gene match. The CDR3 protein is CSASGQGVGNEQFF. The CDR3 region has the DNA TGCAGTGCTAGTGGTCAGGGGGTCGGCAATGAGCAGTTCTTC.

The chain has TRBV9 and TRBJ2-3, with D possibly matching TRBD2 (6 bases). CDR1 and CDR2 from the germline V gene are SGDLS and YYNGEE. V lost 4 bases to trimming and J lost 1 base, with 16 bases between them. This CDR3 contains 16 residues. CDR3 region: CASSSRVAVGTDTQYF. In nucleotides, the CDR3 is TGTGCCAGCAGCTCAAGAGTAGCGGTAGGCACAGATACGCAGTATTTT.

This chain links TRBV2 with TRBJ2-1; 12 bases map to TRBD2. Germline V gene lookup returns CDR1 SNHLY and CDR2 FYNNEI. The CDR3 has 13 residues. Germline trimming cut 9 bases from V and 3 bases from J; bases unmatched to any gene: 0. The CDR3: CARGLAGYNEQFF. CDR3 DNA sequence: TGTGCCAGGGGACTAGCGGGCTACAATGAGCAGTTCTTC. Filled out from reference TRBV2 and TRBJ2-1, the complete variable domain reads EPEVTQTPSHQVTQMGQEVILRCVPISNHLYFYWYRQILGQKVEFLVSFYNNEISEKSEIFDDQFSVERPDGSNFTLKIRSTKLEDSAMYFCARGLAGYNEQFFGPGTRLTVL.

The chain has TRBV6-5 and TRBJ1-2, with TRBD1 matching over 9 bases. Germline V CDR1 and CDR2: MNHEY, SVGAGI. CDR3 length equals 14 residues. Losses at the gene ends were 5 bases for V and 3 bases for J; bases not matched to a gene: 4. For the CDR3, the DNA is TGTGCCAGCAGTCTCCGACAGGGGGACTATGGCTACACCTTC. This gives the protein CASSLRQGDYGYTF.

The V and J genes are TRBV9 and TRBJ1-1; a possible D gene is TRBD1 (6 bases). The CDR3 sequence is 17 residues long. The V end was cut by 4 bases, the J end by 0 bases, with 19 bases between. Per germline, CDR1 SGDLS and CDR2 YYNGEE. The CDR3 protein is CASSPQRGAQMNTEAFF. In DNA, the CDR3 is TGTGCCAGCAGCCCCCAACGGGGGGCGCAGATGAACACTGAAGCTTTCTTT. Together with reference TRBV9 and TRBJ1-1, the CDR3 gives the full variable domain: DSGVTQTPKHLITATGQRVTLRCSPRSGDLSVYWYQQSLDQGLQFLIQYYNGEERAKGNILERFSAQQFPDLHSELNLSSLELGDSALYFCASSPQRGAQMNTEAFFGQGTRLTVV.

This chain connects TRBV12-5 to TRBJ1-6; 7 bases agree with TRBD1. This CDR3 spans 14 amino acids. Germline CDR1 is LGHNT and CDR2 is FRNRAP. Trimming took 1 base from V and 6 from J; bases not matched to a gene: 0. The DNA of the CDR3 is TGTGCTAGTGGTTTGGACAGGGGTAATTCACCCCTCCACTTT. It is translated as CASGLDRGNSPLHF.

This sequence joins TRBV5-1 and TRBJ2-3; D call uncertain. The CDR3 is 13 amino acids. V dropped 6 bases and J dropped 4 bases, with 12 bases sitting between them. Germline values: CDR1 SGHRS, CDR2 YFSETQ. CDR3 nucleotide sequence: TGCGCCAGCACCAGGATGGGCTCAGATACGCAGTATTTT. Its protein is CASTRMGSDTQYF.

J is TRBJ1-5 and V is TRBV7-8; unclear D gene. CDR1 and CDR2 from the germline V gene are SGHVS and FQNEAQ. The CDR3 loop spans 13 amino acids. Deletions cut 5 bases from V and 9 bases from J, with 14 bases between. The CDR3 region is CASSVLPEGPQHF. The CDR3 region has the DNA TGTGCCAGCAGCGTTCTACCCGAGGGGCCCCAGCATTTT.

The genes are TRBV7-2 and TRBJ2-7, with D maybe TRBD2 (6 bases). This CDR3 contains 15 residues. CDR1 is SGHTA and CDR2 is FQGNSA in the germline V gene. The V gene lost 5 bases and the J gene lost 2 bases, with 16 bases spanning the gap. CDR3 DNA sequence: TGTGCCAGCAGCCCAGAGAGGGGACTTCCCTACGAGCAGTACTTC. Its protein product is CASSPERGLPYEQYF.

The chain combines TRBV4-1 with TRBJ2-3; 16 bases match TRBD2. Trimming cost V 0 bases and J 4 bases; bases outside gene matches: 13. CDR1 is MGHRA and CDR2 is YSYEKL in the germline V gene. The CDR3 is 21 amino acids. In DNA, the CDR3 is TGCGCCAGCAGCCAAGATTCGGGACTAGCGGGAGGGCCAAGGGGGGCAGATACGCAGTATTTT. Its translation is CASSQDSGLAGGPRGADTQYF.